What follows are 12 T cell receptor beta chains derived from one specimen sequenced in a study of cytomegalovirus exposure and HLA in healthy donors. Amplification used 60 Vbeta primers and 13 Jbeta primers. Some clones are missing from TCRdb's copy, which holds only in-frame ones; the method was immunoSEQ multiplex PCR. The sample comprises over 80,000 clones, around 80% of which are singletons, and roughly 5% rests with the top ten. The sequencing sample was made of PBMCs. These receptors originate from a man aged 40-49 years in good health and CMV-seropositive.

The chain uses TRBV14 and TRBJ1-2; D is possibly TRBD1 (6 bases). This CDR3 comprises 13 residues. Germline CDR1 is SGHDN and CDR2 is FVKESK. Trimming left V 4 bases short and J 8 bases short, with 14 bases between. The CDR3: CASSPPQGRGYTF. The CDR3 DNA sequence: TGTGCCAGCAGCCCCCCACAGGGAAGAGGCTACACCTTC. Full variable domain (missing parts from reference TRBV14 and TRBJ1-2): EAGVTQFPSHSVIEKGQTVTLRCDPISGHDNLYWYRRVMGKEIKFLLHFVKESKQDESGMPNNRFLAERTGGTYSTLKVQPAELEDSGVYFCASSPPQGRGYTFGSGTRLTVV.

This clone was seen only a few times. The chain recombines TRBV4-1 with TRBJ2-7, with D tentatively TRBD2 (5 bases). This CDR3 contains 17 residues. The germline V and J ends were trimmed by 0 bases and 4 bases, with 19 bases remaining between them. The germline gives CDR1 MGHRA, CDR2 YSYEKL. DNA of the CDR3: TGCGCCAGCAGCCAAGAAAAGACTAACCCGAGAGCTTACGAGCAGTACTTC. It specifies CASSQEKTNPRAYEQYF.

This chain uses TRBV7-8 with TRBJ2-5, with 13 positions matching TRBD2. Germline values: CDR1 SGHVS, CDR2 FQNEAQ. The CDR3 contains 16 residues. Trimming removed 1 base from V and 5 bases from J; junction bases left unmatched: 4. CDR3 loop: CASSLGTSGGGETQYF. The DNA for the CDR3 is TGTGCCAGCAGCTTAGGGACTAGCGGGGGAGGGGAGACCCAGTACTTC.

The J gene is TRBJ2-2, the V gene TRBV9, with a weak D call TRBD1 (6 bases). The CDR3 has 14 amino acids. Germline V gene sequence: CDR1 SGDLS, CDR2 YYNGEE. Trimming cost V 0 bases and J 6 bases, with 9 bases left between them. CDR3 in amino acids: CASSVEWGPGELFF. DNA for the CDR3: TGTGCCAGCAGCGTAGAATGGGGGCCCGGGGAGCTGTTTTTT.

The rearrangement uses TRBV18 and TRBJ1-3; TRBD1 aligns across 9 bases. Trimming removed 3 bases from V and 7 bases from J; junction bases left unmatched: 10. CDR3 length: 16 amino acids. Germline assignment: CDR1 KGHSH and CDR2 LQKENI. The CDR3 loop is CASSPANRGRGNTIYF. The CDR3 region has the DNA TGTGCCAGCTCACCGGCTAACAGGGGGCGAGGGAACACCATATATTTT.

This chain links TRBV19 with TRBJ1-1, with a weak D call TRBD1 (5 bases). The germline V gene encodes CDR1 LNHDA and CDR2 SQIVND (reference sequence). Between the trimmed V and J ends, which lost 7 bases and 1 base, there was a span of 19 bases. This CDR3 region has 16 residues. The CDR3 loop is CASTRDFRGANTEAFF. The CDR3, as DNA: TGTGCCAGTACGAGGGACTTCCGCGGGGCGAACACTGAAGCTTTCTTT.

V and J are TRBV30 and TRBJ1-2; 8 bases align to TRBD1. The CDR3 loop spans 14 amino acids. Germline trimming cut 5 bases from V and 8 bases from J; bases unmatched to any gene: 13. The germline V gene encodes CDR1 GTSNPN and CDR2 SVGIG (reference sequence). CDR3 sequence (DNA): TGTGCCTGGCTCGCCAGGGGGCCCCTTAGGGGCTACACCTTC. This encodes CAWLARGPLRGYTF.

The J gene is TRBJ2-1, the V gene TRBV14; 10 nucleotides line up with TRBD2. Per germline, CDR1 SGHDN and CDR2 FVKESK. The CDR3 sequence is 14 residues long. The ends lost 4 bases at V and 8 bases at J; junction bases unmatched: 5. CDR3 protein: CASSRLAGVYEQFF. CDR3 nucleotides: TGTGCCAGCAGCCGCCTAGCGGGAGTCTATGAGCAGTTCTTC.

The CDR3 loop is CASSHSGTSTGELFF. The CDR3, as DNA: TGTGCCAGCAGCCACTCCGGGACTAGCACCGGGGAGCTGTTTTTT. V and J are TRBV4-2 and TRBJ2-2, with 8 nucleotides matching TRBD2. V lost 3 bases to trimming and J lost 4 bases; unmatched junction nucleotides: 4. This CDR3 region has 15 residues. Germline values: CDR1 LGHNA, CDR2 YNFKEQ.

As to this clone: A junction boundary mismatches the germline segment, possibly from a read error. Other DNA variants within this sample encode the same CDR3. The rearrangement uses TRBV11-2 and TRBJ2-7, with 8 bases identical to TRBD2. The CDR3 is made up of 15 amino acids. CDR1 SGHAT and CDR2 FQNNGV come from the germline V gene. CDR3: CASSLGAGASYEQYF. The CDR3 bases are TGTGCCAGCAGCTTAGGAGCGGGAGCCTCCTACGAGCAGTACTTT.

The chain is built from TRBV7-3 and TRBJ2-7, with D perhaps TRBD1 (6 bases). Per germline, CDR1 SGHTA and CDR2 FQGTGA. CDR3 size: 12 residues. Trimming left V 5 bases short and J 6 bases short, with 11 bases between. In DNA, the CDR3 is TGTGCCAGCAGCAAGACAGGAGGCGAGCAGTACTTC. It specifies CASSKTGGEQYF.

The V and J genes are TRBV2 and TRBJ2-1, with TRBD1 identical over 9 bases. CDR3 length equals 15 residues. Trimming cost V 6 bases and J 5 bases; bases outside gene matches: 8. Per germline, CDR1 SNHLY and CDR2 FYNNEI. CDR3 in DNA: TGTGCCAGCAGGCTGGACAGGGGTGGGAACAATGAGCAGTTCTTC. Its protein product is CASRLDRGGNNEQFF.